This T cell receptor (beta chain) derives from a study of T cells in Graves' hyperthyroidism and ophthalmopathy. RNA transcripts yielded amplified TCR beta CDR3 regions. Using the HTBI primer set, a first-round RT-PCR was run on the TCR CDR3. One entry per CDR3 protein results from TCRdb running MiXCR on the multiplex PCR reads. Among more than 300,000 distinct CDR3 sequences listed, around 18% were seen once. This clonotype was counted at least ten times. The TCR sequence derives from a young man with Graves' ophthalmopathy. The sample was blood.

As DNA, the CDR3 is TGTGCCAGCAGCTGGGGAGGATCCTACAATGAGCAGTTCTTC. Its translation: CASSWGGSYNEQFF. V and J are TRBV5-6 and TRBJ2-1, with D possibly matching TRBD2 (6 bases). In germline, CDR1 is SGHDT, CDR2 YYEEEE. V was pared by 3 bases and J by 1 base, with 8 bases between. This CDR3 spans 14 amino acids.